The 2 T cell receptor beta chains below come from one sample, sequenced in a study of chemoradiotherapy in HPV16-positive cancers (dated by TCRdb to between 2021 and 2024). Library preparation was by the immunoSEQ multiplex PCR assay. The immuneACCESS repertoire file appears here via TCRdb, limited to in-frame rearrangements. These files lack a portion of the clones; in checked studies, under half of the deficit traces to unresolved V genes, and the cause of the others is not known. Here the sample has over 2,000 clones; approximately 89% occur a single time. The biggest ten clones account for about 6% of the sample. This sample comprised tumor tissue, obtained from a patient who underwent chemoradiotherapy. Every receptor here comes from a human donor with HPV-associated anogenital cancer.

The V and J genes are TRBV6-6 and TRBJ1-3; D gene unclear. The CDR3 contains 16 residues. CDR1 is MNHNY, CDR2 SVGAGI, per germline (reference sequence). The germline V and J ends were trimmed by 2 bases and 0 bases, with 11 bases remaining between them. In DNA form, the CDR3 reads TGTGCCAGCAGTTACGTAGAGGGTCACTCTGGAAACACCATATATTTT. It yields the protein CASSYVEGHSGNTIYF.

This clone was picked up a small number of times. This rearrangement joins TRBV9 to TRBJ2-3; D remains unclear. The germline CDR1 and CDR2 sequences are SGDLS and YYNGEE. Trimming took off 3 bases at V and 2 bases at J, with 10 bases between the two ends. The CDR3 consists of 14 residues. CDR3 sequence: CASSGGFPTDTQYF. DNA of the CDR3: TGTGCCAGCAGCGGGGGATTTCCCACAGATACGCAGTATTTT.